The clone carrying this TCR beta chain has just one count. The data were obtained in a study of glioma-infiltrating T cells after dendritic cell vaccination. Indicated time point: after dendritic cell vaccination, including at tumor progression/relapse. The germline gives CDR1 SGHVS, CDR2 FQNEAQ. The CDR3 is 15 amino acids. J lost 5 bases, V lost 8 bases, and 10 bases had no gene match. The data were produced by immunoSEQ multiplex PCR, yet TCRdb's version contains in-frame clones alone and is incomplete. The table lists more than 45,000 clones, roughly four fifths of them singletons. The sequencing used blood, collected after dendritic cell vaccination. The source is a human donor with glioblastoma. The chain couples TRBV7-8 to TRBJ2-5; 11 bases are shared with TRBD1. The CDR3 DNA is TGTGCCAGCGGGGGGGACAGGGGGTTTTCCGAGACCCAGTACTTC. Its translation is CASGGDRGFSETQYF.